The clone carrying this T cell receptor (beta chain) appeared a single time. These data come from a study of blood T cell repertoires in COVID-19. Germline loops: CDR1 SEHNR, CDR2 FQNEAQ (reference sequence). Trimming shortened V by 5 bases and J by 4 bases, and 6 bases separated the two germline ends. The CDR3 runs 12 residues. As handled by the study authors: Using reference gene primer amplification, nucleated cell counts were estimated. Generated by immunoSEQ multiplex PCR, the TCRdb table keeps only in-frame clones and is missing some. V and J calls and clone size come straight from that table; D and trimming were deduced from the DNA. Among 200,000 or so clones listed, 80% to 90% were seen once.

The TCR sequence derives from a woman aged 55-70 years who had recovered from COVID-19. Sample: peripheral blood. This chain uses TRBV7-9 with TRBJ1-3; D is unresolved. CDR3 in DNA: TGTGCCAGCAGCCCCTACGGAAACACCATATATTTT. Its protein product is CASSPYGNTIYF.